This TCR beta chain was recovered during a study of cytomegalovirus exposure and HLA in healthy donors. The PCR had 60 Vbeta and 13 Jbeta primers. Sequencing was performed with immunoSEQ multiplex PCR; in TCRdb, only in-frame clones are kept and a portion is missing. This repertoire shows more than 110,000 clones, 60% to 80% found once; its top ten account for 4.5% to 6%. Trimming cost V 6 bases and J 3 bases, with 11 bases left between them. Germline CDR1 and CDR2: LNHDA and SQIVND (reference sequence). The CDR3 sequence is 13 residues long. Sequencing used PBMCs. This receptor was taken from a woman aged 45-65 years in good health and CMV-seronegative. This sequence joins TRBV19 and TRBJ1-1, with TRBD1 as a possible D gene (5 bases). The CDR3 spells CASRDGGYTEAFF. The DNA for the CDR3 is TGTGCCAGTAGGGACGGGGGTTACACTGAAGCTTTCTTT.